A single sample is the source of the 27 T cell receptor beta chains below, sequenced in a study of cytomegalovirus exposure and HLA in healthy donors. Profiled with immunoSEQ multiplex PCR; TCRdb holds only in-frame clones, not every one. The sample holds approximately 98,000 clones, about 94% seen once. The sample taken for sequencing was PBMCs. The receptors originated from a woman under 30 in good health and CMV-seronegative.

The rearrangement joins TRBV4-3 to TRBJ2-1, with TRBD2 matching over 8 bases. V gave up 0 bases and J gave up 3 bases; unmatched junction bases: 4. CDR1 LGHNA and CDR2 YSLEER come from the germline V gene. The CDR3 extends over 16 amino acids. CDR3 bases: TGCGCCAGCAGCCAAGATCCTAGCGGGCACTACAATGAGCAGTTCTTC. Protein sequence: CASSQDPSGHYNEQFF.

The chain's CDR3 is CASSVALSTDTQYF. The CDR3 DNA follows: TGTGCCAGCAGCGTAGCACTAAGCACAGATACGCAGTATTTT. This sequence joins TRBV9 and TRBJ2-3; D call uncertain. This CDR3 region has 14 residues. Germline-derived CDR1 and CDR2 are SGDLS and YYNGEE. Trimming took off 0 bases at V and 0 bases at J, with 5 bases between the two ends.

This clone was detected only once. This sequence joins TRBV29-1 and TRBJ1-4; 9 bases match TRBD1. Trimming cost V 5 bases and J 8 bases; bases outside gene matches: 9. This CDR3 has 14 amino acids. CDR1 is SQVTM, CDR2 ANQGSEA, per germline. CDR3 nucleotide sequence: TGCAGCGTTCATACAGGGGGCGTGGGAGAAAAACTGTTTTTT. Encoded protein: CSVHTGGVGEKLFF.

The chain couples TRBV4-1 to TRBJ2-7; 11 bases are a match to TRBD2. This CDR3 has 15 amino acids. J was trimmed by 6 bases and V by 4 bases; bases with no gene match: 8. The germline V gene encodes CDR1 MGHRA and CDR2 YSYEKL. The CDR3 here is CASSPTSGAPGEQYF. In nucleotides, the CDR3 is TGCGCCAGCAGCCCGACTAGCGGGGCCCCGGGCGAGCAGTACTTC.

The chain uses TRBV4-1 and TRBJ2-1, with D tentatively TRBD1 (5 bases). CDR1 is MGHRA and CDR2 is YSYEKL in the germline V gene. With 1 base removed from V and 4 bases from J, the gap between germline ends came to 8 bases. The CDR3 length is 14 residues. Here the CDR3 DNA reads TGCGCCAGCAGCCAAGGAGACAGTTACAATGAGCAGTTCTTC. Residues: CASSQGDSYNEQFF.

The table lists this clone with a count of one. V usage is TRBV5-1 and J usage is TRBJ2-3, with a tentative D call TRBD2 (5 bases). With 0 bases removed from V and 2 bases from J, the gap between germline ends came to 13 bases. This CDR3 is built from 16 residues. Looked up from germline, CDR1 is SGHRS and CDR2 is YFSETQ. The CDR3 sequence is CASSLAGAVYTDTQYF. The DNA of the CDR3 is TGCGCCAGCAGCTTGGCCGGAGCGGTTTACACAGATACGCAGTATTTT.

This chain joins TRBV19 and TRBJ1-4; 8 bases map to TRBD1. Germline V gene data show CDR1 as LNHDA and CDR2 as SQIVND (reference sequence). This CDR3 spans 15 amino acids. After removal of 5 bases from V and 3 bases from J, the junction contained 5 bases not matched to a gene. In DNA form, the CDR3 reads TGTGCCAGTAGTGCCCGACAGGGGCCTAATGAAAAACTGTTTTTT. This translates into CASSARQGPNEKLFF.

This CDR3 reads CASSFRRGNSPLHF. In nucleotides, the CDR3 is TGTGCCAGCAGTTTTCGCAGGGGAAATTCACCCCTCCACTTT. The V gene is TRBV27, the J gene TRBJ1-6, with D perhaps TRBD1 (6 bases). The CDR3 runs to 14 residues. The germline gives CDR1 MNHEY, CDR2 SMNVEV (reference sequence). Trimming removed 3 bases at V and 7 bases at J, with 10 bases between.

A single count supports this clone. Other DNA sequences from this sample encode an identical CDR3 as well. The J gene is TRBJ1-2, the V gene TRBV5-6; TRBD1 aligns across 8 bases. Unmatched junction bases numbered 1, after V lost 4 bases and J lost 5 bases. Germline-derived CDR1 and CDR2 are SGHDT and YYEEEE. This CDR3 is 12 amino acids long. Here the CDR3 DNA reads TGTGCCAGCAGCCGGACAGGGTATGGCTACACCTTC. Protein: CASSRTGYGYTF.

The rearrangement uses TRBV2 and TRBJ1-4; D is uncertain. This CDR3 comprises 15 residues. From germline, CDR1 is SNHLY and CDR2 FYNNEI. With 8 bases removed from V and 0 bases from J, the gap between germline ends came to 13 bases. The CDR3 sequence is CASVGQAATNEKLFF. CDR3 nucleotides: TGTGCCAGCGTTGGGCAGGCCGCAACTAATGAAAAACTGTTTTTT.

The V call is TRBV18, the J call TRBJ1-1, with 7 bases matching TRBD1. Losses at the gene ends were 8 bases for V and 1 base for J; bases not matched to a gene: 4. Germline assignment: CDR1 KGHSH and CDR2 LQKENI. CDR3 size: 13 residues. CDR3 in amino acids: CASVGTANTEAFF. The CDR3 nucleotides read TGTGCCAGCGTGGGGACAGCGAACACTGAAGCTTTCTTT.

CDR3 protein: CASSFLTGLLTGELFF. The CDR3 DNA reads as TGTGCCAGCAGTTTTCTGACAGGACTGCTCACCGGGGAGCTGTTTTTT. The gene calls are TRBV27 and TRBJ2-2; D possibly corresponds to TRBD1 (6 bases). V was shortened by 3 bases and J by 4 bases, with 15 bases between the two germline ends. The CDR3 runs 16 residues. CDR1 MNHEY and CDR2 SMNVEV come from the germline V gene (reference sequence).

This clone occurred a few times. This chain connects TRBV28 to TRBJ1-6; 7 bases align to TRBD1. J gave up 12 bases and V 5 bases, and 31 bases lay outside the gene matches. The CDR3 covers 21 residues. The germline V gene encodes CDR1 MDHEN and CDR2 SYDVKM. The CDR3 loop reads CASSPPTTGQISSPVRGPLHF. CDR3 nucleotides: TGTGCCAGCAGTCCTCCCACTACGGGACAGATCTCTTCCCCTGTAAGGGGACCCCTCCACTTT.

V usage is TRBV9 and J usage is TRBJ2-3; 8 bases fit TRBD1. The germline gives CDR1 SGDLS, CDR2 YYNGEE. After removal of 0 bases from V and 4 bases from J, the junction contained 7 bases not matched to a gene. The CDR3 length is 16 residues. CDR3 DNA: TGTGCCAGCAGCGTAGGTAGTGACAGGGGATCAGATACGCAGTATTTT. Its translation: CASSVGSDRGSDTQYF.

The chain uses TRBV4-1 and TRBJ2-7; D gene uncertain. In germline, CDR1 is MGHRA, CDR2 YSYEKL. The CDR3 loop spans 14 amino acids. The V gene lost 2 bases and the J gene lost 0 bases, with 8 bases spanning the gap. CDR3 DNA: TGCGCCAGCAGCCAACTAGAAAGCTCCTACGAGCAGTACTTC. Protein product: CASSQLESSYEQYF.

Only one count was recorded for this clone. The V and J genes are TRBV2 and TRBJ2-1; 12 nucleotides line up with TRBD2. Germline CDR1 reads SNHLY; CDR2 reads FYNNEI. With 5 bases clipped from V and 10 bases from J, the junction kept 18 bases outside the gene matches. The CDR3 is 18 amino acids. CDR3 amino acids: CASSPALAGGILLDEQFF. For the CDR3, the DNA is TGTGCCAGCAGTCCCGCGCTAGCGGGGGGGATCCTATTGGACGAGCAGTTCTTC.

This chain joins TRBV29-1 and TRBJ2-5, with D possibly being TRBD1 (9 bases). The CDR3 contains 15 residues. V was cut by 7 bases and J by 1 base, with 19 bases left in between. CDR1 is SQVTM and CDR2 is ANQGSEA in the germline V gene. The CDR3 sequence: CSAAGGQGSQETQYF. CDR3 coding DNA: TGCAGCGCTGCGGGAGGACAGGGGAGCCAAGAGACCCAGTACTTC.

This chain uses TRBV30 with TRBJ2-7, with D maybe TRBD2 (6 bases). The germline V gene has CDR1 GTSNPN and CDR2 SVGIG (reference sequence). This CDR3 is 13 amino acids long. V was pared by 4 bases and J by 2 bases, with 12 bases between. CDR3 bases: TGTGCCTGGAATAGCGGCAGGACCTACGAGCAGTACTTC. This gives the protein CAWNSGRTYEQYF.

J is TRBJ1-1 and V is TRBV7-9; D is ambiguous. Germline V gives CDR1 SEHNR, CDR2 FQNEAQ (reference sequence). V gave up 1 base and J gave up 6 bases, with 9 bases separating them. The CDR3 is 13 amino acids. CDR3 sequence: CASSLVVWPEAFF. The CDR3 coding sequence is TGTGCCAGCAGCTTAGTTGTGTGGCCTGAAGCTTTCTTT.

This chain links TRBV11-2 with TRBJ2-7, with D tentatively TRBD2 (5 bases). CDR3 length equals 14 residues. V dropped 2 bases and J dropped 0 bases, with 8 bases sitting between them. Germline loops: CDR1 SGHAT, CDR2 FQNNGV. The CDR3 region has the DNA TGTGCCAGCAGCTTAAGTGCGGGCTCCTACGAGCAGTACTTC. Amino acid sequence: CASSLSAGSYEQYF. The variable domain in full, completed from reference TRBV11-2 and TRBJ2-7, reads EAGVAQSPRYKIIEKRQSVAFWCNPISGHATLYWYQQILGQGPKLLIQFQNNGVVDDSQLPKDRFSAERLKGVDSTLKIQPAKLEDSAVYLCASSLSAGSYEQYFGPGTRLTVT.

The gene calls are TRBV5-1 and TRBJ1-6; D is undetermined. This CDR3 has 15 amino acids. The germline gives CDR1 SGHRS, CDR2 YFSETQ. Between the trimmed V and J ends, which lost 1 base and 2 bases, there was a span of 7 bases. CDR3 bases: TGCGCCAGCAGCTTGTCAGGTCCCTATAATTCACCCCTCCACTTT. Translating gives CASSLSGPYNSPLHF.

V is TRBV18 and J is TRBJ2-3, with TRBD1 as a possible D gene (5 bases). Germline CDR1 and CDR2: KGHSH and LQKENI. The CDR3 consists of 15 residues. The germline V and J ends were trimmed by 0 bases and 5 bases, with 12 bases remaining between them. CDR3 protein: CASSPPGQGKDTQYF. The CDR3 DNA sequence: TGTGCCAGCTCACCACCGGGGCAGGGAAAAGATACGCAGTATTTT.

The chain couples TRBV6-5 to TRBJ2-1; TRBD2 matches 7 bases. The V and J ends lost 6 bases and 6 bases, in that order; junction bases with no gene match: 14. The CDR3 consists of 16 residues. The V gene's germline CDR1 is MNHEY and CDR2 SVGAGI. CDR3 protein: CASSYVRGEQANEQFF. The DNA for the CDR3 is TGTGCCAGCAGCTACGTCCGGGGGGAACAGGCCAATGAGCAGTTCTTC.

The count of this clone is one. The V and J genes are TRBV27 and TRBJ2-7, with 7 nucleotides matching TRBD1. The CDR3 length is 13 residues. From germline, CDR1 is MNHEY and CDR2 SMNVEV (reference sequence). Trimming took 2 bases from V and 3 from J; bases not matched to a gene: 1. CDR3 coding DNA: TGTGCCAGCAGTTTAGCAGGGGGCTACGAGCAGTACTTC. The encoded protein is CASSLAGGYEQYF.

This rearrangement joins TRBV11-3 to TRBJ2-3; 9 positions match TRBD2. Germline V CDR1 and CDR2: SGHNT, YENEEA. This CDR3 is built from 14 residues. Germline trimming cut 3 bases from V and 4 bases from J; bases unmatched to any gene: 2. The CDR3 region has the DNA TGTGCCAGCAGCTTTAGCGGGGGCTCAGATACGCAGTATTTT. Protein: CASSFSGGSDTQYF.

V and J are TRBV6-6 and TRBJ2-7; D call uncertain. Trimming stripped 5 bases from V and 8 bases from J, with 19 bases between. This CDR3 contains 14 residues. CDR1 is MNHNY and CDR2 is SVGAGI in the germline V gene (reference sequence). This CDR3 reads CASSPQVTAPQQYF. CDR3 in DNA: TGTGCCAGCAGTCCTCAAGTAACAGCCCCTCAGCAGTACTTC.

The chain is built from TRBV15 and TRBJ2-2, with 8 bases identical to TRBD2. This CDR3 has 15 amino acids. V shed 8 bases, J shed 4 bases, and the junction held 9 bases outside the gene matches. Germline CDR1 LNHNV, CDR2 YYDKDF (reference sequence). CDR3 DNA sequence: TGTGCCACCCGGTTCGGGGGGGCGGGCACCGGGGAGCTGTTTTTT. It codes for CATRFGGAGTGELFF.